This TCR beta chain was documented in a study of blood T cell repertoires in COVID-19. Looking at the study overall: Acute-phase and convalescent COVID-19 samples originated in the United States, Italy and Spain. T cells, B-cell-depleted T cells, or PBMCs supplied cDNA or gDNA.

How the authors handled the data: Reference gene primer amplification gave estimated nucleated cell counts. The repertoire was sequenced with immunoSEQ multiplex PCR; TCRdb's copy has only in-frame clones and lacks some. V and J calls and clone size follow that table, whereas D and trimming were derived from the DNA. The data contain about 200,000 clones, approximately 91% of them singletons. This sequence originates from a woman between 40 and 55 years old with acute or convalescent COVID-19. Sequenced input: peripheral blood.

CDR3 residues: CASSLGRPGALHF. CDR3 DNA: TGTGCCAGTAGCCTGGGAAGGCCGGGAGCCCTCCACTTT. The rearrangement links TRBV19 to TRBJ1-6, with unresolved D. The CDR3 contains 13 residues. Germline CDR1 is LNHDA and CDR2 is SQIVND (reference sequence). Deletions cut 6 bases from V and 14 bases from J, with 17 bases between.